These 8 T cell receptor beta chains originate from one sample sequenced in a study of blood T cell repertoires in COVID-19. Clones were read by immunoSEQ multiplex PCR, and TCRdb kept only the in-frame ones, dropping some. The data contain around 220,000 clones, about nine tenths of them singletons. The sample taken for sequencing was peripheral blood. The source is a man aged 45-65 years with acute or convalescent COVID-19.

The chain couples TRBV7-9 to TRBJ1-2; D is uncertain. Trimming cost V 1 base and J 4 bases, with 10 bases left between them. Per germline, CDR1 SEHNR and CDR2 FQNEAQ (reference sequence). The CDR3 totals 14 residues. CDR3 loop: CASSLDAGGYGYTF. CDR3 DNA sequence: TGTGCCAGCAGCTTAGACGCAGGTGGCTATGGCTACACCTTC.

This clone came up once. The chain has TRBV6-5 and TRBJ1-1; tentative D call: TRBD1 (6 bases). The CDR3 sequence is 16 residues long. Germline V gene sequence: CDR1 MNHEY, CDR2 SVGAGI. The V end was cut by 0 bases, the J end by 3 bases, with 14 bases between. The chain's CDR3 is CASSYSAGGPDTEAFF. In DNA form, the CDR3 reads TGTGCCAGCAGTTACTCGGCGGGGGGGCCGGACACTGAAGCTTTCTTT.

For the CDR3, the DNA is TGCGCCAGTTCGGACAGCCTCTACGAGCAGTACTTC. This codes for CASSDSLYEQYF. This chain links TRBV5-1 with TRBJ2-7, with a weak D call TRBD1 (6 bases). Germline V gives CDR1 SGHRS, CDR2 YFSETQ. The CDR3 has 12 residues. V dropped 8 bases and J dropped 3 bases, with 12 bases sitting between them.

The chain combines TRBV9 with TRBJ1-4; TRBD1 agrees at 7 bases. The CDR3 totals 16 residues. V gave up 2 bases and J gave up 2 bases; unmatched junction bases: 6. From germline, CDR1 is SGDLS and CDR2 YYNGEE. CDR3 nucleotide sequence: TGTGCCAGCAGCGTTCTACCAGGGGGGACTAATGAAAAACTGTTTTTT. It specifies CASSVLPGGTNEKLFF.

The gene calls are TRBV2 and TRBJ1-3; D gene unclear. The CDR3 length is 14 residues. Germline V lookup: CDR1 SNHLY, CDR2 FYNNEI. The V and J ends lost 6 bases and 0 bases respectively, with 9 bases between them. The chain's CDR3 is CASRPNYSGNTIYF. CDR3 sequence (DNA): TGTGCCAGCAGGCCAAACTACTCTGGAAACACCATATATTTT. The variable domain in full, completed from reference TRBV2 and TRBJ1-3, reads EPEVTQTPSHQVTQMGQEVILRCVPISNHLYFYWYRQILGQKVEFLVSFYNNEISEKSEIFDDQFSVERPDGSNFTLKIRSTKLEDSAMYFCASRPNYSGNTIYFGEGSWLTVV.

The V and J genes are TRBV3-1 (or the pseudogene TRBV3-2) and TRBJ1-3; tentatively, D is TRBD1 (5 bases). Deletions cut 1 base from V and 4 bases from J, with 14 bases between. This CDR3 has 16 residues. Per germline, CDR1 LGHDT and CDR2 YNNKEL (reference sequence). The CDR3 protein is CASSQVGGSRGNTIYF. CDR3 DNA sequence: TGTGCCAGCAGCCAAGTGGGGGGAAGTAGAGGAAACACCATATATTTT.

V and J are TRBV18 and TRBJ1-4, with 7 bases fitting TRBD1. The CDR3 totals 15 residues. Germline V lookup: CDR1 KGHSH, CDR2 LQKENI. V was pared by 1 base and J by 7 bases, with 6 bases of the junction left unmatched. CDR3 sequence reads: CASSPQGAMGEKLFF. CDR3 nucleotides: TGTGCCAGCTCACCACAGGGGGCGATGGGTGAAAAACTGTTTTTT.

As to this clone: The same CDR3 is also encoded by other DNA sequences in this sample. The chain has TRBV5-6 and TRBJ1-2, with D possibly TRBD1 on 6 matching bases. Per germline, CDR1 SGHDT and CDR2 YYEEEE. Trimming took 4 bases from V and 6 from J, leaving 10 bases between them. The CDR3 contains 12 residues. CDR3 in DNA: TGTGCCAGCAGCCTATACAGGGATGGCTACACCTTC. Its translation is CASSLYRDGYTF.